The next 29 T cell receptor beta chains were all read from a single sample in a study of blood T cell repertoires in COVID-19. Sequencing used immunoSEQ multiplex PCR; TCRdb keeps in-frame clones, though not all of them. This table holds approximately 74,000 clones, approximately 90% found once. Source material: peripheral blood. All receptors derive from a woman aged 60-75 years with active COVID-19.

This clone showed up just once. The V and J genes are TRBV28 and TRBJ2-7; a weak D match, TRBD1 (6 bases). From germline, CDR1 is MDHEN and CDR2 SYDVKM. Trimming pared 5 bases from V and 1 base from J, leaving 18 bases between. The CDR3 loop spans 16 amino acids. The CDR3 nucleotides read TGTGCCAGCAGTCCCATCGGGGCAGGGGTTTCCTACGAGCAGTACTTC. This codes for CASSPIGAGVSYEQYF.

This clone was seen a handful of times. The chain joins TRBV5-1 to TRBJ1-6, with TRBD1 matching over 8 bases. The junction had 7 bases not matched to a gene; V was cut back by 4 bases and J by 10 bases. This CDR3 has 14 amino acids. Germline V CDR1 and CDR2: SGHRS, YFSETQ. CDR3 amino acids: CASSRGQGESPLHF. For the CDR3, the DNA is TGCGCCAGCAGCCGAGGACAGGGTGAATCACCCCTCCACTTT.

The chain joins TRBV21-1 to TRBJ2-7; the table gives TRBD2 as D, unverified against the DNA. TRBV21-1 is tagged as a pseudogene. The CDR3 runs 11 residues. The CDR3, as DNA: TGTGCCAGCAGCACCTGGAGGATGCAGTACTTC. It yields the protein CASSTWRMQYF.

As regards this clone: The junction shows a germline mismatch at one end, possibly a read error. V usage is TRBV19 and J usage is TRBJ2-1; 14 bases are shared with TRBD2. The CDR3 has 15 amino acids. Germline values: CDR1 LNHDA, CDR2 SQIVND (reference sequence). Written as DNA, the CDR3 is TGTGCCAGTAGGAGAGGGACTAGCGGGAGTAATGAGCGGTTCTTC. It is translated as CASRRGTSGSNERFF.

The chain recombines TRBV11-2 with TRBJ2-7; D not certain. The CDR3 is made up of 13 amino acids. CDR1 and CDR2 from the germline V gene are SGHAT and FQNNGV. Trimming removed 0 bases at V and 3 bases at J, with 6 bases between. CDR3 residues: CASSLELFYEQYF. The CDR3 DNA is TGTGCCAGCAGCTTAGAACTCTTCTACGAGCAGTACTTC.

V and J are TRBV5-4 and TRBJ2-7, with D possibly TRBD1 on 5 matching bases. V was clipped by 4 bases and J by 4 bases, with 15 bases between them. Germline lookup yields CDR1 SGHNT and CDR2 YYREEE (reference sequence). This CDR3 has 14 residues. The CDR3 bases are TGTGCCAGCAGCGGGGCACTCCCGCCTTACGAGCAGTACTTC. This gives the protein CASSGALPPYEQYF.

The chain links TRBV18 to TRBJ1-1; TRBD1 might be the D (5 bases). Trimming left V 3 bases short and J 4 bases short, with 15 bases between. Germline lookup yields CDR1 KGHSH and CDR2 LQKENI. The CDR3 consists of 15 residues. CDR3 in amino acids: CASSPIPAGRTEAFF. The CDR3 DNA follows: TGTGCCAGCTCACCTATTCCGGCAGGGCGCACTGAAGCTTTCTTT.

The chain carries TRBV2 and TRBJ1-2; 7 positions agree with TRBD1. The germline CDR1 and CDR2 sequences are SNHLY and FYNNEI. This CDR3 is 13 amino acids long. After removal of 4 bases from V and 5 bases from J, the junction contained 4 bases not matched to a gene. CDR3 nucleotides: TGTGCCAGCAGTGTACAGGGGCGATATGGCTACACCTTC. Protein sequence: CASSVQGRYGYTF.

The rearrangement uses TRBV5-1 and TRBJ1-6, with D maybe TRBD1 (6 bases). Germline V gene data show CDR1 as SGHRS and CDR2 as YFSETQ. CDR3 length: 15 amino acids. Trimming took off 0 bases at V and 9 bases at J, with 13 bases between the two ends. CDR3 DNA sequence: TGCGCCAGCAGCTTGGAACAGGGAAGGGCTTCACCCCTCCACTTT. Translated, it gives CASSLEQGRASPLHF. Combining the CDR3 with reference TRBV5-1 and TRBJ1-6 gives the whole variable domain KAGVTQTPRYLIKTRGQQVTLSCSPISGHRSVSWYQQTPGQGLQFLFEYFSETQRNKGNFPGRFSGRQFSNSRSEMNVSTLELGDSALYLCASSLEQGRASPLHFGNGTRLTVT.

The chain employs TRBV7-9 and TRBJ2-1, with D possibly being TRBD1 (5 bases). The V gene's germline CDR1 is SEHNR and CDR2 FQNEAQ (reference sequence). CDR3 length equals 13 residues. Deletions cut 5 bases from V and 7 bases from J, with 12 bases between. CDR3 in amino acids: CASSASQGNEQFF. For the CDR3, the DNA is TGTGCCAGCAGCGCGAGTCAGGGAAATGAGCAGTTCTTC.

This chain links TRBV6-5 with TRBJ1-5; D gene unclear. The CDR3 consists of 14 residues. The ends were cut back, 6 bases at V and 5 bases at J, with 14 bases in the middle. Germline CDR1 reads MNHEY; CDR2 reads SVGAGI. The CDR3 DNA reads TGTGCCAGCAGCCCCGCCCGGTTAGATCAGCCCCAGCATTTT. Protein: CASSPARLDQPQHF.

The gene calls are TRBV6-5 and TRBJ2-7; D might be TRBD1 (6 bases). The V end lost 0 bases, the J end lost 3 bases, and 9 bases lay between the germline ends. Per the germline V gene, CDR1 is MNHEY and CDR2 is SVGAGI. The CDR3 runs 14 residues. The CDR3: CASSYSRGNYEQYF. Written as DNA, the CDR3 is TGTGCCAGCAGTTACTCGAGGGGGAACTACGAGCAGTACTTC.

V usage is TRBV28 and J usage is TRBJ2-3; TRBD2 matches at 7 bases. Losses at the gene ends were 3 bases for V and 2 bases for J; bases not matched to a gene: 5. This CDR3 has 15 residues. Per germline, CDR1 MDHEN and CDR2 SYDVKM. The CDR3 nucleotides read TGTGCCAGCAGTTTTCGGACTAGAATCACAGATACGCAGTATTTT. Protein product: CASSFRTRITDTQYF.

There are a few counts of this clone. This chain connects TRBV18 to TRBJ2-7, with D perhaps TRBD2 (5 bases). Looked up from germline, CDR1 is KGHSH and CDR2 is LQKENI. The CDR3 has 15 residues. V was shortened by 2 bases and J by 7 bases, with 18 bases between the two germline ends. The CDR3 region has the DNA TGTGCCAGCTCACCAAGTGTCGAAGCGGCGAGGGAGCAGTACTTC. This encodes CASSPSVEAAREQYF.

This clone has only a few counts. The chain carries TRBV3-1 (or the pseudogene TRBV3-2) and TRBJ1-2; 9 nucleotides match TRBD1. CDR1 and CDR2 from the germline V gene are LGHDT and YNNKEL (reference sequence). V was pared by 4 bases and J by 7 bases, with 7 bases of the junction left unmatched. The CDR3 contains 14 residues. The CDR3 protein is CASSPGQGMVGYTF. The CDR3 DNA is TGTGCCAGCAGCCCAGGACAGGGGATGGTTGGCTACACCTTC.

The chain carries TRBV5-4 and TRBJ1-2, with 8 bases identical to TRBD1. Germline values: CDR1 SGHNT, CDR2 YYREEE (reference sequence). With 3 bases clipped from V and 6 bases from J, the junction kept 13 bases outside the gene matches. This CDR3 comprises 16 residues. The CDR3 sequence: CASSSPGGFEPNGYTF. CDR3 coding DNA: TGTGCCAGCAGCTCCCCAGGGGGCTTTGAACCTAATGGCTACACCTTC.

The sample holds one count of this clone. V gene TRBV2 combines with J gene TRBJ1-1, with D perhaps matching TRBD1 (5 bases). Germline assignment: CDR1 SNHLY and CDR2 FYNNEI. The CDR3 length is 13 residues. V was cut by 7 bases and J by 6 bases, with 15 bases left in between. Here the CDR3 reads CASNQGNLAEAFF. The CDR3 nucleotides read TGTGCCAGCAACCAGGGAAACTTGGCTGAAGCTTTCTTT. Full variable domain (missing parts from reference TRBV2 and TRBJ1-1): EPEVTQTPSHQVTQMGQEVILRCVPISNHLYFYWYRQILGQKVEFLVSFYNNEISEKSEIFDDQFSVERPDGSNFTLKIRSTKLEDSAMYFCASNQGNLAEAFFGQGTRLTVV.

This clone was seen a single time. The chain uses TRBV27 and TRBJ2-1; D is perhaps TRBD2 (6 bases). V was clipped by 5 bases and J by 7 bases, with 21 bases between them. CDR3 length: 16 residues. Germline V gives CDR1 MNHEY, CDR2 SMNVEV (reference sequence). CDR3 nucleotides: TGTGCCAGCAGTCAAACCCCCGGGACTGGAATAAATGAGCAGTTCTTC. Protein sequence: CASSQTPGTGINEQFF.

This chain connects TRBV18 to TRBJ2-2, with TRBD1 identical over 7 bases. V gave up 0 bases and J gave up 3 bases; unmatched junction bases: 1. This CDR3 region has 15 residues. Germline V gene sequence: CDR1 KGHSH, CDR2 LQKENI. Here the CDR3 DNA reads TGTGCCAGCTCACCACCGAGGGGGCACACCGGGGAGCTGTTTTTT. As protein: CASSPPRGHTGELFF.

The chain recombines TRBV18 with TRBJ2-5, with TRBD1 matching 9 bases. V trimming: 1 base; J trimming: 2 bases; junction bases outside the gene matches: 5. This CDR3 region has 16 residues. Germline-derived CDR1 and CDR2 are KGHSH and LQKENI. The CDR3 DNA follows: TGTGCCAGCTCACCACGGGTGGACAGGGGACAAGAGACCCAGTACTTC. Amino acids: CASSPRVDRGQETQYF.

This rearrangement joins TRBV7-9 to TRBJ1-1, with D unclear. The CDR3 length is 12 residues. Trimming took 5 bases from V and 1 from J, leaving 5 bases between them. Germline-derived CDR1 and CDR2 are SEHNR and FQNEAQ (reference sequence). The CDR3 nucleotides are TGTGCCAGCAGCCACTCGAACACTGAAGCTTTCTTT. Amino acids: CASSHSNTEAFF.

The chain employs TRBV18 and TRBJ2-7; 9 bases map to TRBD2. The V segment lost 2 bases and the J segment 5 bases; nucleotides outside the gene matches: 7. This CDR3 spans 15 amino acids. Germline V gene sequence: CDR1 KGHSH, CDR2 LQKENI. CDR3 amino acids: CASSPGGRVNNEQYF. The CDR3 DNA reads TGTGCCAGCTCACCAGGCGGGAGGGTGAATAACGAGCAGTACTTC.

J is TRBJ2-7 and V is TRBV27; 12 nucleotides agree with TRBD2. V was clipped by 4 bases and J by 0 bases; unmatched bases: 7. CDR3 length: 17 residues. Germline CDR1 is MNHEY and CDR2 is SMNVEV (reference sequence). For the CDR3, the DNA is TGTGCCAGCAGTTCCTTACTAGCGGGGGGAAACTCCTACGAGCAGTACTTC. Its translation: CASSSLLAGGNSYEQYF.

The V gene is TRBV5-1, the J gene TRBJ2-1; D is perhaps TRBD1 (6 bases). The V gene's germline CDR1 is SGHRS and CDR2 YFSETQ. This CDR3 comprises 13 residues. V gave up 3 bases and J gave up 7 bases, with 11 bases separating them. DNA of the CDR3: TGCGCCAGCAGCTCGAACAGGGCAAATGAGCAGTTCTTC. It is translated as CASSSNRANEQFF.

The chain uses TRBV7-9 and TRBJ1-1; unclear D gene. Germline V gene lookup returns CDR1 SEHNR and CDR2 FQNEAQ (reference sequence). This CDR3 spans 12 amino acids. The V end was cut by 0 bases, the J end by 7 bases, with 6 bases between. The CDR3, as DNA: TGTGCCAGCAGCTTAGCGCGGGGTGAAGCTTTCTTT. Its protein product is CASSLARGEAFF.

This clone appeared a single time. CDR3 protein: CAISLQGVQPQHF. For the CDR3, the DNA is TGTGCCATCAGTCTCCAAGGAGTCCAGCCCCAGCATTTT. The chain is built from TRBV10-3 and TRBJ1-5, with unresolved D. The germline V and J ends were trimmed by 5 bases and 7 bases, with 12 bases remaining between them. This CDR3 is built from 13 residues. Germline CDR1 is ENHRY and CDR2 is SYGVKD.

The chain links TRBV5-1 to TRBJ2-1, with a weak D call TRBD1 (5 bases). V lost 4 bases and J lost 7, with 15 bases in between. This CDR3 contains 14 residues. Germline V lookup: CDR1 SGHRS, CDR2 YFSETQ. The CDR3 sequence: CASSIGHMRNEQFF. The CDR3 bases are TGCGCCAGCAGCATCGGACACATGCGGAATGAGCAGTTCTTC.

The chain employs TRBV7-9 and TRBJ2-3; D not certain. The V and J ends lost 5 bases and 3 bases respectively, with 9 bases between them. The germline CDR1 and CDR2 sequences are SEHNR and FQNEAQ (reference sequence). This CDR3 spans 13 amino acids. The CDR3: CASSPGWTDTQYF. The CDR3 DNA sequence: TGTGCCAGCAGCCCAGGATGGACAGATACGCAGTATTTT. Based on the CDR3 plus reference TRBV7-9 and TRBJ2-3, the full variable domain is DTGVSQNPRHKITKRGQNVTFRCDPISEHNRLYWYRQTLGQGPEFLTYFQNEAQLEKSRLLSDRFSAERPKGSFSTLEIQRTEQGDSAMYLCASSPGWTDTQYFGPGTRLTVL.

CDR3 loop: CASSPFGYDEQFF. CDR3 sequence (DNA): TGTGCCAGCAGCCCATTCGGTTATGATGAGCAGTTCTTC. J is TRBJ2-1 and V is TRBV7-2, with D unclear. CDR3 size: 13 residues. Germline CDR1 is SGHTA and CDR2 is FQGNSA. V shed 5 bases and J shed 8 bases, with 13 bases lying between them.